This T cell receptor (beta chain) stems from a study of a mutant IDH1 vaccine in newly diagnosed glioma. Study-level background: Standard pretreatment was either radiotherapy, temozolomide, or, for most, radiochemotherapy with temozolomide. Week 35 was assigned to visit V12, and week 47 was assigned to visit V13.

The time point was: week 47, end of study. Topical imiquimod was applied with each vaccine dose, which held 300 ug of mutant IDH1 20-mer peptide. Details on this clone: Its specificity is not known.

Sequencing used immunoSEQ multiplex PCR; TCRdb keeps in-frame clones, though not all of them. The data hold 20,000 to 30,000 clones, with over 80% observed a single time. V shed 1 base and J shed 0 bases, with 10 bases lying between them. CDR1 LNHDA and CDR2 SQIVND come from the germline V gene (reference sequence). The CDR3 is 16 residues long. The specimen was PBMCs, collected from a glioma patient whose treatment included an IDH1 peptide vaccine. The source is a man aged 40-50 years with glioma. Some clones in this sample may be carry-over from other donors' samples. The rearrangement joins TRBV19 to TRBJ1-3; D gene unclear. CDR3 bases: TGTGCCAGTAGTATAGGTGACCGCATCTCTGGAAACACCATATATTTT. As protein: CASSIGDRISGNTIYF.